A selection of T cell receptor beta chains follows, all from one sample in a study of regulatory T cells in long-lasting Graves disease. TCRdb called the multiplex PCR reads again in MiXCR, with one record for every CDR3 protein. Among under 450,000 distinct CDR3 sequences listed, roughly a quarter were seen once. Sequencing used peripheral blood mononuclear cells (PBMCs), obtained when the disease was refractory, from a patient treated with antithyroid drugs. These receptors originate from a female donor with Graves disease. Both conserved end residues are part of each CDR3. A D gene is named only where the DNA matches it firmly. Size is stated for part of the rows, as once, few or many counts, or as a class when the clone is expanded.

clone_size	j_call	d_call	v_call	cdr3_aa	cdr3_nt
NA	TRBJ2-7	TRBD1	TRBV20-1	CSASLWDRGRVSSHEQYF	TGCAGTGCTTCCCTATGGGACAGGGGGCGAGTGTCTTCCCACGAGCAGTACTTC
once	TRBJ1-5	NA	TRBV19	CASKSGGPQHF	TGTGCCAGTAAGTCGGGGGGGCCCCAGCATTTT
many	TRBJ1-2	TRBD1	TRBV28	CASSFRRGQYYGYTF	TGTGCCAGCAGTTTCCGACGGGGACAGTATTATGGCTACACCTTC
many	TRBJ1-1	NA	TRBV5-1	CASSLEGHHFTEAFF	TGCGCCAGCAGCTTGGAGGGACACCACTTCACTGAAGCTTTCTTT
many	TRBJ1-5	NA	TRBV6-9	CASSYSGQRNQPQHF	TGTGCCAGCAGTTACTCAGGGCAGCGCAATCAGCCCCAGCATTTT
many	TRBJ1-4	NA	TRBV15	CATSRDQGSNEKLFF	TGTGCCACCAGCAGAGATCAGGGATCTAATGAAAAACTGTTTTTT
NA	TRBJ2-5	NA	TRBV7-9	CASEVGRGVGQETQYF	TGTGCCAGCGAAGTGGGTAGGGGTGTGGGCCAAGAGACCCAGTACTTC
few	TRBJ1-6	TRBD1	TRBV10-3	CAISESTGVRGSPLHF	TGTGCCATCAGTGAGTCGACAGGGGTGAGGGGTTCACCCCTCCACTTT
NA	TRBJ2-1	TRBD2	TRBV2	CASSDLGSGRVDEQFF	TGTGCCAGCAGTGATCTAGGTAGCGGGAGAGTGGATGAGCAGTTCTTC
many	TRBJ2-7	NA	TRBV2	CASRNRDTVSEQYF	TGTGCCAGCAGGAACCGGGACACCGTCTCTGAGCAGTACTTC
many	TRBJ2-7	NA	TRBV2	CASSDREAYEQYF	TGTGCCAGCAGTGACAGGGAGGCCTACGAGCAGTACTTC
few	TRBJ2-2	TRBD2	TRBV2	CASRTPGRGVGELFF	TGTGCCAGCAGAACGCCCGGGAGGGGTGTCGGGGAGCTGTTTTTT
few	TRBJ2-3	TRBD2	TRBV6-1	CASRTSGGFTSTDTQYF	TGTGCCAGCAGGACTAGCGGAGGATTCACTAGCACAGATACGCAGTATTTT
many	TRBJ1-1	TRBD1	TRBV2	CASRGTGEAFF	TGTGCCAGCAGAGGGACAGGCGAAGCTTTCTTT
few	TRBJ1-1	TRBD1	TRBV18	CASSPDTGATEAFF	TGTGCCAGCTCACCAGATACAGGGGCCACTGAAGCTTTCTTT
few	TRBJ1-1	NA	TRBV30	CAWKDRKAFF	TGTGCCTGGAAGGACAGAAAAGCTTTCTTT
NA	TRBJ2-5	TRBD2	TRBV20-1	CSARMGGAGETQYF	TGCAGTGCTAGAATGGGAGGGGCTGGGGAGACCCAGTACTTC
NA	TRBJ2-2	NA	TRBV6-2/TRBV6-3	CASSHSHSTGELFF	TGTGCCAGCAGCCATTCGCATAGCACCGGGGAGCTGTTTTTT
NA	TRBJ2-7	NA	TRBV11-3	CASSKGPNYEQYF	TGTGCCAGCAGCAAGGGACCGAACTACGAGCAGTACTTC
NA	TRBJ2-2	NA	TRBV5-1	CASSLQGPTGELFF	TGCGCCAGCAGCTTACAGGGCCCCACCGGGGAGCTGTTTTTT
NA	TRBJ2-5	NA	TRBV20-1	CSARMGEVPQETQYF	TGCAGTGCTAGAATGGGGGAGGTCCCACAAGAGACCCAGTACTTC
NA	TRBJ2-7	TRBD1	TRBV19	CASSDRDRGHYEQYF	TGTGCCAGTAGTGACCGGGACAGGGGGCACTACGAGCAGTACTTC
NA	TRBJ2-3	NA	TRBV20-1	CSARVPAKEDTQYF	TGCAGTGCTAGAGTCCCTGCAAAGGAAGATACGCAGTATTTT
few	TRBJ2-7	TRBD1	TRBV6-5	CASSYSRQGDTYEQYF	TGTGCCAGCAGTTACTCCCGACAGGGAGATACCTACGAGCAGTACTTC
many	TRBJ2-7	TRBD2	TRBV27	CASSLAGLADYEQYF	TGTGCCAGCAGTTTAGCGGGACTAGCGGACTACGAGCAGTACTTC
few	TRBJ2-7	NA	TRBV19	CARSPCRRNYEQYF	TGTGCCAGATCCCCCTGCAGGAGAAACTACGAGCAGTACTTC
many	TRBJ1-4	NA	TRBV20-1	CSAGGSVGVEKLFF	TGCAGTGCTGGCGGGAGTGTCGGAGTGGAAAAACTGTTTTTT
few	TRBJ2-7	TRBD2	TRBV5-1	CASSFAPGLAGGNEQYF	TGCGCCAGCAGCTTCGCACCGGGACTAGCGGGAGGTAACGAGCAGTACTTC
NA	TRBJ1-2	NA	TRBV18	CASSRYGGDRYGYTF	TGTGCCAGCTCCCGATACGGGGGGGATAGATATGGCTACACCTTC
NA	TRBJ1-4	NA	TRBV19	CASTTLMTVRREKLFF	TGTGCCAGTACCACCTTAATGACAGTGCGGCGTGAAAAACTGTTTTTT
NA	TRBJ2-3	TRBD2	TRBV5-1	CASSLGASGSTDTQYF	TGCGCCAGCAGCTTAGGGGCTAGCGGGAGCACAGATACGCAGTATTTT
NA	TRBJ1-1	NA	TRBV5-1	CASSESTQITEAFF	TGCGCCAGCAGCGAGTCCACTCAGATCACTGAAGCTTTCTTT